The present entry profiles one T cell receptor (beta chain) with its context. The conserved final phenylalanine or tryptophan is absent from the CDR3, which likely points to a read error. This sample was included in a study of tumor and adjacent non-tumor tissue in lung cancer. A modified ARM-PCR protocol with three rounds of nested PCR amplified TCRbeta. Via MiXCR, TCRdb re-called the multiplex PCR reads, giving one row per CDR3 protein. This sample has some 66,000 distinct CDR3 sequences, with about 63% found just once. No cell sorting was done before RNA was extracted from the tissue. Distant lung tissue was collected more than 3 cm away from the tumor edge. This CDR3 is 14 amino acids long. Germline V gene sequence: CDR1 SGHAT, CDR2 FQNNGV. Trimming removed 5 bases from V and 5 bases from J, with 16 bases in between.

The source of this sequence is an older man with non-small cell lung cancer. The chain joins TRBV11-2 to TRBJ2-7; D is uncertain. The sample consisted of distant non-tumor lung tissue. In DNA, the CDR3 is TGTGCCAGCAGCCCAATCACAGTAAGAAACGAGCAGTACATC. Protein: CASSPITVRNEQYI.